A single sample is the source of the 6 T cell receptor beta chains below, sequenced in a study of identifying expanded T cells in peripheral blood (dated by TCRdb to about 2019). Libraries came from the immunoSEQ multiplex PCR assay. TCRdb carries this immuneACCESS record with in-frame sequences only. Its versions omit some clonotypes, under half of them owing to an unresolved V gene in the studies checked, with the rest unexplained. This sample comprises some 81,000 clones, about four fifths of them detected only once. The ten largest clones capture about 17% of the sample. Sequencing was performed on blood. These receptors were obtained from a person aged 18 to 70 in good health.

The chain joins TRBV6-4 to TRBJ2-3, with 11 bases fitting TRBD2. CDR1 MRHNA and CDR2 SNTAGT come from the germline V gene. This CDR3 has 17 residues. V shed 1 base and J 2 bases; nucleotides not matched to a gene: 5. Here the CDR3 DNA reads TGTGCCAGCAGTGACTGTATAGCGGGAGGGCCCACAGATACGCAGTATTTT. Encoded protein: CASSDCIAGGPTDTQYF.

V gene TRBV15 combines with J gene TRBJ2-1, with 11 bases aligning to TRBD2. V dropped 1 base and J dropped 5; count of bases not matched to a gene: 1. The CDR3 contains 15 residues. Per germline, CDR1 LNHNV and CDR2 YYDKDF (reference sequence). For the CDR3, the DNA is TGTGCCACCAGCAGAGGTAGCGGGAGGGACAATGAGCAGTTCTTC. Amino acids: CATSRGSGRDNEQFF. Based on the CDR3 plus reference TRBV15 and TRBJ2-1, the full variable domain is DAMVIQNPRYQVTQFGKPVTLSCSQTLNHNVMYWYQQKSSQAPKLLFHYYDKDFNNEADTPDNFQSRRPNTSFCFLDIRSPGLGDTAMYLCATSRGSGRDNEQFFGPGTRLTVL.

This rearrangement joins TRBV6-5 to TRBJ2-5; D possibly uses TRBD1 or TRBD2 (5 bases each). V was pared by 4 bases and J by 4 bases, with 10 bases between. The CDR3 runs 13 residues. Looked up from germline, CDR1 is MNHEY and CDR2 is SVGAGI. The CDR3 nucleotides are TGTGCCAGCAGTTTCCCCGGGACAGAGACCCAGTACTTC. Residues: CASSFPGTETQYF.

The CDR3 bases are TGTGCCAGCAGCCAAGAGTCGGACTATGGCTACACCTTC. Translation: CASSQESDYGYTF. The chain carries TRBV4-2 and TRBJ1-2; D unresolved. In germline, CDR1 is LGHNA, CDR2 YNFKEQ. With 0 bases removed from V and 3 bases from J, the gap between germline ends came to 5 bases. This CDR3 has 13 amino acids.

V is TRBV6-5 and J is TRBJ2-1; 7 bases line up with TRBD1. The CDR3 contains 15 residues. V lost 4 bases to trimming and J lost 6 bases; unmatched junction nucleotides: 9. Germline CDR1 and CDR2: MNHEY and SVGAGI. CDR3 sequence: CASSSGTARTNEQFF. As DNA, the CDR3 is TGTGCCAGCAGTTCCGGGACAGCACGGACCAATGAGCAGTTCTTC.

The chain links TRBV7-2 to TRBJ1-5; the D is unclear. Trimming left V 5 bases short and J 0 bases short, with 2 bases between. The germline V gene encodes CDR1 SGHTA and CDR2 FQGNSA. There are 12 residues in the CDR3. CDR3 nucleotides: TGTGCCAGCAGCCATAGCAATCAGCCCCAGCATTTT. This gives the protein CASSHSNQPQHF.